A selection of T cell receptor beta chains follows, all from one sample in a study of blood T cells in healthy people across ages. TCRdb fed the 5' RACE reads into MiXCR, producing one record per CDR3 protein. The data contain about a million distinct CDR3 sequences, about 44% of them singletons. The source material was blood. These receptors were collected from a man in his thirties or forties in good health. Both conserved end residues are part of each CDR3. A D gene is named only where the DNA matches it firmly. Rows may omit the clone size; those that give it use once, few, many or a size class.

V,length,D,J,size,DNA,CDR3
TRBV11-2,15,.,TRBJ1-6,.,TGTGCCAGCAGCTTAGAGGGTGGCAGTAATTCATCCCTCCACTTT,CASSLEGGSNSSLHF
TRBV20-1,13,.,TRBJ1-1,.,TGCAGTGCTATAGGACACTGGAACACTGAAGCTTTCTTT,CSAIGHWNTEAFF
TRBV3-1,13,.,TRBJ2-7,many,TGTGCCAGCAGCCAGGGGAGCTCCTACGAGCAGTACTTC,CASSQGSSYEQYF
TRBV5-6,16,TRBD1,TRBJ1-1,.,TGTGCCAGCAGCTCCGGGACAGTCTCCATGAACACTGAAGCTTTCTTT,CASSSGTVSMNTEAFF
TRBV12-3/TRBV12-4,14,TRBD1,TRBJ1-2,.,TGTGCCAGCAGTTTTCGACAGGGGAGATATGGCTACACCTTC,CASSFRQGRYGYTF
TRBV10-3,14,.,TRBJ1-6,.,TGTGCCATCAGTGCGGGGGAGACCCGGTCACCCCTCCACTTT,CAISAGETRSPLHF
TRBV9,15,.,TRBJ2-5,.,TGTGCCAGCAGCGAGAGGGGACAATTTGGAGAGACCCAGTACTTC,CASSERGQFGETQYF
TRBV6-5,13,TRBD2,TRBJ2-3,.,TGTGCCAGCAGTTACTTGGCGGGGGAAACGCAGTATTTT,CASSYLAGETQYF
TRBV3-1,15,TRBD2,TRBJ2-1,few,TGTGCCAGCAGCCATAGCGGGATCTCCTACAATGAGCAGTTCTTC,CASSHSGISYNEQFF
TRBV28,14,TRBD1,TRBJ1-5,.,TGTGCCAGCCTAGGGACAGTTCCCAATCAGCCCCAGCATTTT,CASLGTVPNQPQHF
TRBV7-8,14,.,TRBJ1-6,.,TGTGCCAGCGGGTGGGAACACAATAATTCACCCCTCCACTTT,CASGWEHNNSPLHF
TRBV4-3,14,TRBD2,TRBJ2-1,.,TGCGCCAGCAGCCGAGATTCGAGCGGGGATGAGCAGTTCTTC,CASSRDSSGDEQFF
TRBV6-1,18,.,TRBJ2-6,few,TGTGCCAGCACCCTACCCACGGACAGCAACTCTGGGGCCAACGTCCTGACTTTC,CASTLPTDSNSGANVLTF
TRBV28,13,.,TRBJ1-2,few,TGTGCCAGCAGAACGACCTTAACTGGGGGCTACACCTTC,CASRTTLTGGYTF
TRBV12-3/TRBV12-4,13,TRBD1,TRBJ1-2,many,TGTGCCAGCAGCGCTCAGGGGGTCTATGGCTACACCTTC,CASSAQGVYGYTF
TRBV6-1,15,TRBD1,TRBJ1-2,.,TGTGCCAGCAGTCAACCGGACAGGGATAACTATGGCTACACCTTC,CASSQPDRDNYGYTF
TRBV7-2,17,TRBD2,TRBJ2-7,.,TGTGCCAGCAGCTTAGGTCCTAGCGGGGGGAGCTCCTACGAGCAGTACTTC,CASSLGPSGGSSYEQYF
TRBV27,15,TRBD1,TRBJ2-7,few,TGTGCCAGCAGTTTCAACGGACAGGACTCCTACGAGCAGTACTTC,CASSFNGQDSYEQYF
TRBV7-8,15,.,TRBJ1-1,.,TGTGCCAGCAGCCACCCGCGGGGGGGGAACACTGAAGCTTTCTTT,CASSHPRGGNTEAFF
TRBV4-3,18,TRBD2,TRBJ2-3,.,TGCCCCAGCAGCCAAGGACGAGCGGGGGGGTTTAGCACAGATACGCAGTATTTT,CPSSQGRAGGFSTDTQYF
TRBV7-2,15,TRBD1,TRBJ1-2,.,TGTGCCAGCAGGGGACAGGACCAATCCCGCTATGGCTACACCTTC,CASRGQDQSRYGYTF
TRBV4-3,13,TRBD1,TRBJ1-3,.,TGCGCCAGCGGACAGGTCTCTGGAAACACCATATATTTT,CASGQVSGNTIYF
TRBV6-1,16,.,TRBJ2-7,.,TGTGCCAGCAGTGGGGGGCGCAGGAGCCCCTCCTACGAGCAGTACTTC,CASSGGRRSPSYEQYF
TRBV5-1,15,TRBD1,TRBJ2-3,.,TGCGCCAGCAGCTTCCGGACAGGGGACACAGATACGCAGTATTTT,CASSFRTGDTDTQYF
TRBV12-3/TRBV12-4,11,.,TRBJ2-1,.,TGTGCCACCGTGGGGTACAGTGAGCAGTTCTTC,CATVGYSEQFF
TRBV4-3,17,.,TRBJ2-6,few,TGCGCCAGCAGCCCGGGACTTCGAAGCTCTGGGGCCAACGTCCTGACTTTC,CASSPGLRSSGANVLTF
TRBV4-1,15,.,TRBJ1-2,.,TGCGCCAGCAGCCGCCTGGGCAGTCCACACTATGGCTACACCTTC,CASSRLGSPHYGYTF
TRBV6-5,13,.,TRBJ2-1,.,TGTGCCAGCAGTTACGTCTCAGGTGGTGAGCAGTTCTTC,CASSYVSGGEQFF
TRBV5-1,14,.,TRBJ2-7,.,TGCGCCAGCAGCTCCGCGGGACGGACCTACGAGCAGTACTTC,CASSSAGRTYEQYF
TRBV28,17,TRBD1,TRBJ2-7,few,TGTGCCAGCAGTTATAAACGCTGGGACAGCCTCTCCTACGAGCAGTACTTC,CASSYKRWDSLSYEQYF
TRBV3-1,14,.,TRBJ1-2,.,TGTGCCAGCAGCCAAGATGAAAGGGGGGAAGGCTACACCTTC,CASSQDERGEGYTF
TRBV10-3,16,.,TRBJ2-3,few,TGTGCCATCAGTGAGTCGCTCGGTAGCACCGCGGATACGCAGTATTTT,CAISESLGSTADTQYF
TRBV4-1,16,.,TRBJ1-4,once,TGCGCCAGCAGCCAAGAGCCAGGGAGGGTGCGAGAAAAACTGTTTTTT,CASSQEPGRVREKLFF